The clone carrying this TCR beta chain was seen many times. This sample is part of a study of human T cells and chemical hapten exposure. As for the study in general: Sensitization involved placing 2% DPC onto a 2 cm by 2 cm region of upper inner arm skin. Upper-back patches of 0.01% DPC were read at 6 days. Patients were given diphenylcyclopropenone on the scalp weekly across the roughly 25-week study.

Time point indicated: patch test 2, 6 weeks after DPC sensitization. Treatment here: therapeutic diphenylcyclopropenone sensitization with weekly scalp DPC. The CDR3 is 13 residues long. From germline, CDR1 is SGHTA and CDR2 FQGNSA. V was cut by 5 bases and J by 1 base, with 8 bases left in between. TCRdb re-called the RACE reads through MiXCR, storing one row per CDR3 protein. This sample has about 94,000 distinct CDR3 sequences, with about 9.6% found just once. The gene calls are TRBV7-2 and TRBJ1-1; D gene ambiguous. This clonotype was sampled from a woman aged 40 to 50 with alopecia areata. Some clones in this sample may be carry-over from other donors' samples. Sequences were derived from whole blood, sampled in connection with sensitization to the hapten diphenylcyclopropenone (DPC). DNA of the CDR3: TGTGCCAGCAGCCAACAGTCGAACACTGAAGCTTTCTTT. Translated: CASSQQSNTEAFF.